This TCR beta chain was sequenced during a study of blood T cell repertoires in COVID-19. Here immunoSEQ multiplex PCR was the method, and the copy in TCRdb shows in-frame clones only, minus some. This table has about 170,000 clones, around 82% appearing once. CDR1 is SGHAT and CDR2 is FQNNGV in the germline V gene. CDR3 length: 12 amino acids. V was trimmed by 0 bases and J by 14 bases, leaving 11 bases between them. Only one count was recorded for this clone. The sequenced material came from peripheral blood. This TCR was sampled from a woman in her thirties or forties with COVID-19, enrolled during active disease. This chain connects TRBV11-2 to TRBJ2-1; the D gene is possibly TRBD1 (6 bases). In nucleotides, the CDR3 is TGTGCCAGCAGCTTAGAAGGGGGTCCGAAGTTCTTC. Residues: CASSLEGGPKFF.